The present TCR beta chain was sequenced within a study of technical replicates of blood from a handful of donors. The CDR3 length is 14 residues. Germline loops: CDR1 LNHDA, CDR2 SQIVND (reference sequence). J gave up 7 bases and V 1 base, and 0 bases lay outside the gene matches. Assay: immunoSEQ multiplex PCR; the TCRdb copy retains only in-frame clones and omits some. The table includes about 73,000 clones, 93% detected once. V is TRBV19 and J is TRBJ1-6; 8 bases fit TRBD1. This clonotype was sampled from a human donor in good health. Sequenced material: T cells isolated from PBMCs. The CDR3 region is CASSIGTGNSPLHF. The CDR3 nucleotides are TGTGCCAGTAGTATAGGGACAGGGAATTCACCCCTCCACTTT. Complete variable domain (other parts from reference TRBV19 and TRBJ1-6): DGGITQSPKYLFRKEGQNVTLSCEQNLNHDAMYWYRQDPGQGLRLIYYSQIVNDFQKGDIAEGYSVSREKKESFPLTVTSAQKNPTAFYLCASSIGTGNSPLHFGNGTRLTVT.